This T cell receptor beta chain emerged from a study of tumor-infiltrating lymphocytes in localized non-small cell lung cancer. The wider study: From each patient, both tumor and uninvolved lung, non-adjacent to tumor, were sampled.

About this clone itself: The antigen is not known.

Germline lookup yields CDR1 MNHEY and CDR2 SVGAGI. This CDR3 spans 14 amino acids. Trimming at V came to 2 bases and at J to 4 bases, leaving 3 bases not matched to a gene. Study conclusions and caveats: Tumors had more T cell infiltration than uninvolved lung, per TCRbeta sequencing and CD3 counts. TCR sequencing covered a subset of patients with enough tissue. No link was found between tumor T-cell fraction and recurrence-free survival.

The assay was immunoSEQ multiplex PCR, and TCRdb's table has in-frame clones only and misses some. This sample yields about 10,000 clones, of which less than 75% are seen a single time; 20% belongs to the top ten. The chain couples TRBV6-5 to TRBJ1-1, with 8 bases aligning to TRBD1. The specimen was lung tumor tissue. The TCR sequence derives from a human donor with non-small cell lung cancer. The CDR3 reads CASSYGQGLTEAFF. The CDR3 nucleotides are TGTGCCAGCAGTTACGGACAGGGCCTCACTGAAGCTTTCTTT.